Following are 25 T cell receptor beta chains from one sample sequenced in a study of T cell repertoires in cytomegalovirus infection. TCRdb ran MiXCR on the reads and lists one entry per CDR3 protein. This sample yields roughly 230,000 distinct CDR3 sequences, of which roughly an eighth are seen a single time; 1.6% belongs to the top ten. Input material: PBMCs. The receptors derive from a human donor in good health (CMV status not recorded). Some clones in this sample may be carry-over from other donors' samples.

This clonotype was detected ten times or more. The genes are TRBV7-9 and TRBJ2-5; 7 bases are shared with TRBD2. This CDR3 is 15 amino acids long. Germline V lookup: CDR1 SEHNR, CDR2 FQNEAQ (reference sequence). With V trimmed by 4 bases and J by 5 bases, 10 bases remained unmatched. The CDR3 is CASSSSGVLGETQYF. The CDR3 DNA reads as TGTGCCAGCAGCTCGAGCGGGGTGCTAGGGGAGACCCAGTACTTC.

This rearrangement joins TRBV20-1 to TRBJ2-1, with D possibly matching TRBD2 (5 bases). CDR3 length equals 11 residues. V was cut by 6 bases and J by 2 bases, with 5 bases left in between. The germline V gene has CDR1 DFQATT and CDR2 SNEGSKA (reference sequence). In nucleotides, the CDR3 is TGCAGTGCCGGGACCTACAATGAGCAGTTCTTC. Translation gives CSAGTYNEQFF.

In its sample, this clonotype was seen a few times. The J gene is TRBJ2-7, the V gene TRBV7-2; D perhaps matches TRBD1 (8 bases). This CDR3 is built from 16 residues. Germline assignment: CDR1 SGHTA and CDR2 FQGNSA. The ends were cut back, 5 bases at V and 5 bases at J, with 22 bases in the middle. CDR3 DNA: TGTGCCAGCAGCAGGGGGGGGCAGGGGGCAATCCACGAGCAGTACTTC. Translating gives CASSRGGQGAIHEQYF.

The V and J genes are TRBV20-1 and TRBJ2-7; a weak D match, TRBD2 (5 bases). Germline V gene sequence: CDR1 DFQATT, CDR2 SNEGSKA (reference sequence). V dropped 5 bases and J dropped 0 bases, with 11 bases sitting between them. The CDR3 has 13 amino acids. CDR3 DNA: TGCAGTGCTCCGAGCGGTAGCTCCTACGAGCAGTACTTC. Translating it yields CSAPSGSSYEQYF.

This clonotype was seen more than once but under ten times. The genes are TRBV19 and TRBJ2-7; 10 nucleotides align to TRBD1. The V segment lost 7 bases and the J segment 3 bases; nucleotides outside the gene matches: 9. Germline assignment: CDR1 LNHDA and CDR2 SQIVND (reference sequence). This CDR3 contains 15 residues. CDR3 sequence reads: CASTFGQGGIYEQYF. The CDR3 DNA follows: TGTGCCAGTACCTTTGGACAGGGGGGTATCTACGAGCAGTACTTC.

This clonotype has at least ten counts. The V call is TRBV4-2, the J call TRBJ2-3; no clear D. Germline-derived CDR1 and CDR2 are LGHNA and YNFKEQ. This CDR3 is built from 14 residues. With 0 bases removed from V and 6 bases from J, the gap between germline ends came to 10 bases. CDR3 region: CASSQDGPSDTQYF. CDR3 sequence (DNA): TGTGCCAGCAGCCAAGATGGTCCCAGTGATACGCAGTATTTT.

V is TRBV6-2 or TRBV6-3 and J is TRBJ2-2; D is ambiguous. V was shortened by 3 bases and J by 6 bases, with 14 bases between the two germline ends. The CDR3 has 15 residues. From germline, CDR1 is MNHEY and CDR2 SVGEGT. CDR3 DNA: TGTGCCAGCAGTTATGGCCAACGGGTGGCCGGGGAGCTGTTTTTT. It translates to CASSYGQRVAGELFF.

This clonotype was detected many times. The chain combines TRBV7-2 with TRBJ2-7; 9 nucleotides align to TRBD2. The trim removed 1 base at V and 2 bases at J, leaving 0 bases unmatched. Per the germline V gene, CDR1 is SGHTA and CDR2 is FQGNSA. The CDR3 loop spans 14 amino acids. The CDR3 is CASSLGGGAYEQYF. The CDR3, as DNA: TGTGCCAGCAGCTTAGGCGGGGGGGCCTACGAGCAGTACTTC. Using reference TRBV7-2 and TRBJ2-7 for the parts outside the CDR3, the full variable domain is GAGVSQSPSNKVTEKGKDVELRCDPISGHTALYWYRQSLGQGLEFLIYFQGNSAPDKSGLPSDRFSAERTGGSVSTLTIQRTQQEDSAVYLCASSLGGGAYEQYFGPGTRLTVT.

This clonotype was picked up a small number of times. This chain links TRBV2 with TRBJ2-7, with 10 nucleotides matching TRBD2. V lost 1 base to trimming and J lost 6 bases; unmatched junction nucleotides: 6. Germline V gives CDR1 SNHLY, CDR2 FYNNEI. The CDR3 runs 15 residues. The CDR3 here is CASSEVSGGVTEQYF. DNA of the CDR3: TGTGCCAGCAGTGAAGTCAGCGGGGGGGTTACCGAGCAGTACTTC.

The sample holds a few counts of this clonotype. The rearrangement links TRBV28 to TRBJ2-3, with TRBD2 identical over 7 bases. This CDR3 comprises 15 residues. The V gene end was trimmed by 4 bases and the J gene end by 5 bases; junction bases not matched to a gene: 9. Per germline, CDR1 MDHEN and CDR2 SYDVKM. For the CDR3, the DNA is TGTGCCAGCAGTTCGAGGGGAGGGCCAGAAGATACGCAGTATTTT. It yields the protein CASSSRGGPEDTQYF.

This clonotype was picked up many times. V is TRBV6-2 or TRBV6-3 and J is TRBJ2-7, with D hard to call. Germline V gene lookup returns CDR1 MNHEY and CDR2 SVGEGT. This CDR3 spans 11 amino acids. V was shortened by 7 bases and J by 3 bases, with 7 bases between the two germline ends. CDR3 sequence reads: CASTDGYEQYF. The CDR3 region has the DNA TGTGCCAGCACCGACGGCTACGAGCAGTACTTC.

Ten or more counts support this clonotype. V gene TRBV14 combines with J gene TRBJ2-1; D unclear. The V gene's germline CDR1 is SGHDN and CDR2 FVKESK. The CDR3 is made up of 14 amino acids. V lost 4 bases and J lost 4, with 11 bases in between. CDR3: CASSLIGAYNEQFF. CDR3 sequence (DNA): TGTGCCAGCAGCCTAATAGGAGCTTACAATGAGCAGTTCTTC.

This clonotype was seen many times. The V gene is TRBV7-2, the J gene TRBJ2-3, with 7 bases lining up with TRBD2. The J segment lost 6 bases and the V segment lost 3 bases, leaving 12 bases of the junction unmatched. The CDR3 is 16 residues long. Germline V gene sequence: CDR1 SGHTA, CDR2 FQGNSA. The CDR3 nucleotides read TGTGCCAGCAGCTTCGTGGGGGGAGGGATAGGCGATACGCAGTATTTT. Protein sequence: CASSFVGGGIGDTQYF.

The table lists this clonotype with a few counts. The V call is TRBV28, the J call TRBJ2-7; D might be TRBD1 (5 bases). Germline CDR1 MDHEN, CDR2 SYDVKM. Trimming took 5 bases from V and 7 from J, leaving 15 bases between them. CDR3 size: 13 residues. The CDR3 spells CASSPQVVGEQYF. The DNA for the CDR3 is TGTGCCAGCAGTCCACAGGTCGTCGGGGAGCAGTACTTC.

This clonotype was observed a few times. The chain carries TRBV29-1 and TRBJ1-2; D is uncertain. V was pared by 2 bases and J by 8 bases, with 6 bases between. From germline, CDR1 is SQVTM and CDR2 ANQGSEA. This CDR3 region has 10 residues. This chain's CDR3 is CSVEQGGYTF. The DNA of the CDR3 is TGCAGCGTTGAACAAGGAGGCTACACCTTC.

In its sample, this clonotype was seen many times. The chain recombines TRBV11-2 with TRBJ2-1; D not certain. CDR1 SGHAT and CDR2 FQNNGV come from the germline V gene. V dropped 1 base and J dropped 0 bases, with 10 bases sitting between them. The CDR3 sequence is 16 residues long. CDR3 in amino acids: CASSLGSAVSYNEQFF. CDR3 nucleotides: TGTGCCAGCAGCTTAGGATCGGCAGTCTCCTACAATGAGCAGTTCTTC.

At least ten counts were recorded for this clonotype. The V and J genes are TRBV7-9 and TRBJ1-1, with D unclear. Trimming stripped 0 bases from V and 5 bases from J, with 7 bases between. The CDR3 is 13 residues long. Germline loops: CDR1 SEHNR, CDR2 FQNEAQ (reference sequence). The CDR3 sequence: CASSLALGTEAFF. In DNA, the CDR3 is TGTGCCAGCAGCTTAGCATTAGGGACTGAAGCTTTCTTT.

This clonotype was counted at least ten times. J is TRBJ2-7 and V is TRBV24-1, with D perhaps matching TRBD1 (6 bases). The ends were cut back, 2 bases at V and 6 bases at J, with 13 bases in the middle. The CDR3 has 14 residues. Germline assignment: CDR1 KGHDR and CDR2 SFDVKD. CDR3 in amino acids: CATSDSTGPREQYF. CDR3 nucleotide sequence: TGTGCCACCAGTGATTCGACAGGCCCTCGCGAGCAGTACTTC.

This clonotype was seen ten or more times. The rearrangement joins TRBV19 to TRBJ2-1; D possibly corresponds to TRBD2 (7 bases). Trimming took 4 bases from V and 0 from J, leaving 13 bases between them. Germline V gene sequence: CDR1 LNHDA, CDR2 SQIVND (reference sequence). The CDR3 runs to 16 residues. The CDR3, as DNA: TGTGCCAGTAGTAGGGGGCGGGACTACTCCTACAATGAGCAGTTCTTC. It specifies CASSRGRDYSYNEQFF. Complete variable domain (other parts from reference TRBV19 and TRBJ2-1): DGGITQSPKYLFRKEGQNVTLSCEQNLNHDAMYWYRQDPGQGLRLIYYSQIVNDFQKGDIAEGYSVSREKKESFPLTVTSAQKNPTAFYLCASSRGRDYSYNEQFFGPGTRLTVL.

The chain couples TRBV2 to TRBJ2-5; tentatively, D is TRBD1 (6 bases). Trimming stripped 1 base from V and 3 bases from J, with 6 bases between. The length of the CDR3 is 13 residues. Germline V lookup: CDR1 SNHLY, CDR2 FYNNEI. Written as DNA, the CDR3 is TGTGCCAGCAGTGAAGGGACAGAAGAGACCCAGTACTTC. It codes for CASSEGTEETQYF.

CDR3 sequence: CASSRTTRTDTQYF. DNA of the CDR3: TGCGCCAGCAGCCGTACGACCCGTACAGATACGCAGTATTTT. The rearrangement joins TRBV5-1 to TRBJ2-3; no clear D. With 4 bases removed from V and 3 bases from J, the gap between germline ends came to 12 bases. The CDR3 runs to 14 residues. CDR1 is SGHRS, CDR2 YFSETQ, per germline.

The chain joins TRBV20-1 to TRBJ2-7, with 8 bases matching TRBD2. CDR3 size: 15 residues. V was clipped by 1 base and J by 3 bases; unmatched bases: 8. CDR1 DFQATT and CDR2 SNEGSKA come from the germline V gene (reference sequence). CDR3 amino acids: CSARGAAGDNYEQYF. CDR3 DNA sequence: TGCAGTGCTAGAGGGGCAGCGGGAGACAACTACGAGCAGTACTTC.

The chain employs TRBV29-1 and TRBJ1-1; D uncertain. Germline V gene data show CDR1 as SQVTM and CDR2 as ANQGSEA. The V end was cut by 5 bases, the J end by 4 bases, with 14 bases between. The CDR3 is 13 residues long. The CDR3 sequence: CSVSSSVGTEAFF. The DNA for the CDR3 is TGCAGCGTTTCATCCTCTGTGGGCACTGAAGCTTTCTTT. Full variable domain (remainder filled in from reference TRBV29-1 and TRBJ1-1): SAVISQKPSRDICQRGTSLTIQCQVDSQVTMMFWYRQQPGQSLTLIATANQGSEATYESGFVIDKFPISRPNLTFSTLTVSNMSPEDSSIYLCSVSSSVGTEAFFGQGTRLTVV.

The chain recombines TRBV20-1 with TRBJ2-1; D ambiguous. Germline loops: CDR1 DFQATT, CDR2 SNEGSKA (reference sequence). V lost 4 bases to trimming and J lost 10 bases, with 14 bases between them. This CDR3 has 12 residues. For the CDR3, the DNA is TGCAGTGCTATTCGAGGAACCTCGGAGCAGTTCTTC. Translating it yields CSAIRGTSEQFF.

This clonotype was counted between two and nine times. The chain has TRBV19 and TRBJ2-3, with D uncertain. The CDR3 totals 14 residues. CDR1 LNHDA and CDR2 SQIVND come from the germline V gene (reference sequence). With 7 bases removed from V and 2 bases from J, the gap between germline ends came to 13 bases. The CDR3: CASTLDHSTDTQYF. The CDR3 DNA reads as TGTGCCAGTACCTTGGACCATTCCACAGATACGCAGTATTTT.